At least ten counts were recorded for the clone carrying this TCR beta chain. Its antigen is not known. The data are from a study of CD8 T cells in ankylosing spondylitis. General study results and limits: Certain motif variants had earlier appeared in reactive arthritis synovial fluid and blood.

This CDR3 spans 17 amino acids. The germline gives CDR1 SGHVS, CDR2 FQNEAQ. Trimming pared 4 bases from V and 5 bases from J, leaving 20 bases between. TCRdb reanalysed the 5' RACE reads using MiXCR and keeps one entry per CDR3 protein. The sample records tens of thousands of distinct CDR3 sequences, approximately 16% being singletons. The rearrangement links TRBV7-8 to TRBJ2-2; possibly TRBD1 or TRBD2 for D (5 bases each). Source material: blood. This receptor was obtained from a male donor with ankylosing spondylitis or in good health (not recorded which). Here the CDR3 reads CASSSPWDGRRTGELFF. The CDR3 coding sequence is TGTGCCAGCAGCTCGCCCTGGGACGGACGAAGGACCGGGGAGCTGTTTTTT. The full variable domain, rest sourced from reference TRBV7-8 and TRBJ2-2, is GAGVSQSPRYKVAKRGQDVALRCDPISGHVSLFWYQQALGQGPEFLTYFQNEAQLDKSGLPSDRFFAERPEGSVSTLKIQRTQQEDSAVYLCASSSPWDGRRTGELFFGEGSRLTVL.